The 15 T cell receptor beta chains reported below all come from one sample, sequenced in a study of OX40 agonist ivuxolimab in advanced cancers. TCRdb keeps only in-frame clones here, not all; method: immunoSEQ multiplex PCR. The sample has approximately 94,000 clones, about 91% seen once. Here the sequenced sample was CD4+ or CD8+ T cells sorted from blood, taken in a trial of the OX40 agonist ivuxolimab. The receptors were sampled from an adult with an advanced solid tumor such as melanoma, head and neck, liver or kidney cancer.

This clone was counted only a few times. This sequence joins TRBV5-1 and TRBJ2-7; D is unclear. The germline V and J ends were trimmed by 0 bases and 3 bases, with 10 bases remaining between them. Germline V gene data show CDR1 as SGHRS and CDR2 as YFSETQ. CDR3 size: 14 residues. The CDR3 spells CASSLGSFGYEQYF. The DNA for the CDR3 is TGCGCCAGCAGCTTGGGATCCTTTGGCTACGAGCAGTACTTC.

This clone was observed once. The J gene is TRBJ2-3, the V gene TRBV5-6; perhaps TRBD1 as D (5 bases). V shed 2 bases and J shed 5 bases, with 15 bases lying between them. Per the germline V gene, CDR1 is SGHDT and CDR2 is YYEEEE. The CDR3 consists of 15 residues. The CDR3: CASSFSGSQGDTQYF. In nucleotides, the CDR3 is TGTGCCAGCAGCTTTTCAGGTTCCCAGGGAGATACGCAGTATTTT.

This sequence joins TRBV7-8 and TRBJ2-7, with 7 positions matching TRBD1. Trimming took 0 bases from V and 0 from J; bases not matched to a gene: 14. This CDR3 contains 19 residues. The germline CDR1 and CDR2 sequences are SGHVS and FQNEAQ. CDR3 in DNA: TGTGCCAGCAGCTTAGCTCTGCGTTTCACGGACAGGCCCTCCTACGAGCAGTACTTC. Translated: CASSLALRFTDRPSYEQYF.

This clone was detected only once. This sequence joins TRBV5-1 and TRBJ2-7, with TRBD1 matching over 8 bases. After removal of 4 bases from V and 5 bases from J, the junction contained 5 bases not matched to a gene. CDR1 is SGHRS, CDR2 YFSETQ, per germline. The CDR3 runs 13 residues. The CDR3 sequence: CASSPDRADEQYF. DNA of the CDR3: TGCGCCAGCAGCCCGGACAGGGCGGACGAGCAGTACTTC.

On this clone itself: This sample includes further DNA sequences coding for the same CDR3. The V call is TRBV30, the J call TRBJ2-7; D not certain. The V gene lost 4 bases and the J gene lost 1 base, with 5 bases spanning the gap. The CDR3 extends over 11 amino acids. Germline lookup yields CDR1 GTSNPN and CDR2 SVGIG (reference sequence). The CDR3 is CAWTSSYEQYF. CDR3 bases: TGTGCCTGGACCAGTTCCTACGAGCAGTACTTC.

This chain uses TRBV7-7 with TRBJ2-1; no clear D. Germline CDR1 reads SSHAT; CDR2 reads FNYEAQ (reference sequence). V lost 3 bases to trimming and J lost 5 bases, with 8 bases between them. The length of the CDR3 is 13 residues. In DNA, the CDR3 is TGTGCCAGCAGCTTGGGCAGACACAATGAGCAGTTCTTC. Translating it yields CASSLGRHNEQFF.

This clone was detected once. The chain is built from TRBV7-9 and TRBJ1-1, with unresolved D. The CDR3 loop spans 14 amino acids. The V end was cut by 1 base, the J end by 0 bases, with 6 bases between. Germline-derived CDR1 and CDR2 are SEHNR and FQNEAQ (reference sequence). The CDR3 spells CASSLGRMNTEAFF. Here the CDR3 DNA reads TGTGCCAGCAGCTTAGGGCGCATGAACACTGAAGCTTTCTTT.

The CDR3 sequence is CASSSTWTGRMGEKLFF. CDR3 DNA sequence: TGCGCCAGCAGCTCCACCTGGACAGGCAGGATGGGGGAAAAACTGTTTTTT. The rearrangement links TRBV5-1 to TRBJ1-4, with 7 bases lining up with TRBD1. The J segment lost 8 bases and the V segment lost 3 bases, leaving 16 bases of the junction unmatched. From germline, CDR1 is SGHRS and CDR2 YFSETQ. This CDR3 has 17 amino acids.

This clone is a singleton in its sample. The V and J genes are TRBV7-9 and TRBJ1-5; weak D call: TRBD1 (6 bases). In germline, CDR1 is SEHNR, CDR2 FQNEAQ (reference sequence). This CDR3 comprises 14 residues. The ends were cut back, 1 base at V and 9 bases at J, with 13 bases in the middle. The CDR3 is CASSLGGGAGPQHF. The CDR3 region has the DNA TGTGCCAGCAGCTTAGGTGGGGGCGCGGGGCCCCAGCATTTT.

V gene TRBV19 combines with J gene TRBJ1-4; D remains ambiguous. The CDR3 spans 13 residues. The ends were cut back, 2 bases at V and 5 bases at J, with 6 bases in the middle. The V gene's germline CDR1 is LNHDA and CDR2 SQIVND (reference sequence). DNA of the CDR3: TGTGCCAGTAGTATAAACCTAAATGAAAAACTGTTTTTT. It specifies CASSINLNEKLFF.

The gene calls are TRBV19 and TRBJ1-2, with no clear D. Trimming pared 6 bases from V and 4 bases from J, leaving 18 bases between. Germline V CDR1 and CDR2: LNHDA, SQIVND (reference sequence). The CDR3 loop spans 15 amino acids. The CDR3 here is CASRFGSHGLYGYTF. In DNA, the CDR3 is TGTGCCAGTAGGTTCGGGTCCCACGGGCTCTATGGCTACACCTTC.

The chain links TRBV2 to TRBJ2-5, with 7 bases aligning to TRBD2. The CDR3 is made up of 14 amino acids. Germline CDR1 is SNHLY and CDR2 is FYNNEI. V trimming: 0 bases; J trimming: 9 bases; junction bases outside the gene matches: 7. The CDR3 region has the DNA TGTGCCAGCAGTGAAGCGCGTGGAAGCGGGGCCCAGTACTTC. It is translated as CASSEARGSGAQYF. The full variable domain, with the rest looked up from reference TRBV2 and TRBJ2-5, is EPEVTQTPSHQVTQMGQEVILRCVPISNHLYFYWYRQILGQKVEFLVSFYNNEISEKSEIFDDQFSVERPDGSNFTLKIRSTKLEDSAMYFCASSEARGSGAQYFGPGTRLLVL.

DNA for the CDR3: TGTGCCAGCAGCTTGGAGCCGAGTGGGGGAGGAAAGACCCAGTACTTC. Residues: CASSLEPSGGGKTQYF. The rearrangement links TRBV5-4 to TRBJ2-5, with D maybe TRBD2 (6 bases). The CDR3 spans 16 residues. The germline V and J ends were trimmed by 0 bases and 6 bases, with 18 bases remaining between them. Germline CDR1 is SGHNT and CDR2 is YYREEE (reference sequence).

The chain is built from TRBV29-1 and TRBJ2-3; TRBD2 matches at 11 bases. CDR3 size: 14 residues. Germline values: CDR1 SQVTM, CDR2 ANQGSEA. Trimming cost V 5 bases and J 10 bases; bases outside gene matches: 11. CDR3 sequence reads: CSVKLAGARSPQYF. CDR3 coding DNA: TGCAGCGTTAAACTAGCGGGAGCCCGTAGTCCGCAGTATTTT.

This chain joins TRBV14 and TRBJ1-5; D is undetermined. The V end lost 0 bases, the J end lost 1 base, and 7 bases lay between the germline ends. The CDR3 consists of 15 residues. The V gene's germline CDR1 is SGHDN and CDR2 FVKESK. The CDR3 protein is CASSQEHGSNQPQHF. Here the CDR3 DNA reads TGTGCCAGCAGCCAAGAACACGGGAGCAATCAGCCCCAGCATTTT.